Listed here are 12 T cell receptor beta chains from one sample, sequenced in a study of shared clonotypes between healthy human individuals. Sequencing was performed with immunoSEQ multiplex PCR; in TCRdb, only in-frame clones are kept and a portion is missing. The top ten clones hold roughly 0.13% of a sample with some 2,000,000 clones, roughly 95% of them seen once. The sequenced material came from naive CD4+ T cells sorted from blood. Subset described: CD45RA+ positively selected. The receptors were gathered from a man between 18 and 35 years old in good health.

This chain links TRBV7-3 with TRBJ2-7; possible D gene TRBD2, 6 bases. The CDR3 has 14 residues. The germline V gene has CDR1 SGHTA and CDR2 FQGTGA. The V end lost 6 bases, the J end lost 7 bases, and 19 bases lay between the germline ends. This chain's CDR3 is CASRRDRTVGEQYF. In DNA, the CDR3 is TGTGCCAGCAGGCGGGACCGGACGGTGGGGGAGCAGTACTTC.

V is TRBV15 and J is TRBJ2-7; D unclear. The germline CDR1 and CDR2 sequences are LNHNV and YYDKDF (reference sequence). The V and J ends lost 0 bases and 0 bases respectively, with 6 bases between them. This CDR3 contains 14 residues. The DNA of the CDR3 is TGTGCCACCAGCAGAGACCTGAACTCCTACGAGCAGTACTTC. Its protein product is CATSRDLNSYEQYF.

The V gene is TRBV28, the J gene TRBJ2-4; D gene unclear. The length of the CDR3 is 17 residues. V was cut by 1 base and J by 10 bases, with 23 bases left in between. CDR1 is MDHEN, CDR2 SYDVKM, per germline. The CDR3 sequence is CASSLSALGVEVRIQYF. The CDR3 bases are TGTGCCAGCAGTTTATCGGCCCTTGGGGTTGAGGTTCGGATTCAGTACTTC.

The chain employs TRBV5-1 and TRBJ2-7; TRBD1 agrees at 7 bases. V shed 2 bases and J 3 bases; nucleotides not matched to a gene: 11. Per germline, CDR1 SGHRS and CDR2 YFSETQ. This CDR3 has 16 amino acids. DNA for the CDR3: TGCGCCAGCAGCTTCAGCGGAAGGGCAGGGGGCTACGAGCAGTACTTC. Amino acids: CASSFSGRAGGYEQYF.

The V call is TRBV18, the J call TRBJ1-5; D is unresolved. This CDR3 comprises 13 residues. Germline assignment: CDR1 KGHSH and CDR2 LQKENI. The germline V and J ends were trimmed by 1 base and 9 bases, with 10 bases remaining between them. CDR3 protein: CASSPQDSGPQHF. The CDR3 nucleotides are TGTGCCAGCTCACCACAAGACTCCGGGCCCCAGCATTTT.

The rearrangement uses TRBV7-2 and TRBJ2-6; weak D call: TRBD2 (6 bases). This CDR3 is 17 amino acids long. Germline loops: CDR1 SGHTA, CDR2 FQGNSA. Trimming removed 5 bases at V and 0 bases at J, with 14 bases between. The CDR3 here is CASSLRGTGSGANVLTF. The CDR3 DNA reads TGTGCCAGCAGCCTCCGGGGGACGGGCTCTGGGGCCAACGTCCTGACTTTC.

CDR3 loop: CASTLPSGAGADTQYF. CDR3 DNA sequence: TGCGCCAGCACCCTGCCTAGCGGGGCGGGGGCAGATACGCAGTATTTT. The chain carries TRBV5-1 and TRBJ2-3; 9 nucleotides agree with TRBD2. The CDR3 has 16 amino acids. The germline CDR1 and CDR2 sequences are SGHRS and YFSETQ. Germline trimming cut 6 bases from V and 4 bases from J; bases unmatched to any gene: 12.

This clone was seen only once. The chain recombines TRBV11-3 with TRBJ2-3; D is possibly TRBD1 (6 bases). Trimming removed 5 bases at V and 8 bases at J, with 14 bases between. The germline V gene has CDR1 SGHNT and CDR2 YENEEA. The CDR3 contains 13 residues. CDR3 sequence (DNA): TGTGCCAGCAGCCGGATAGGGGGTGGTACGCAGTATTTT. This encodes CASSRIGGGTQYF.

The sample holds one count of this clone. V is TRBV4-3 and J is TRBJ2-7; 11 bases are shared with TRBD1. Germline loops: CDR1 LGHNA, CDR2 YSLEER. This CDR3 spans 15 amino acids. V trimming: 2 bases; J trimming: 6 bases; junction bases outside the gene matches: 6. CDR3 protein: CASSQRTGGRSEQYF. The CDR3 nucleotides read TGCGCCAGCAGCCAAAGGACAGGGGGCAGGAGCGAGCAGTACTTC.

The CDR3 sequence is CASRWDGTYEQYF. In DNA form, the CDR3 reads TGTGCCAGCAGGTGGGACGGAACCTACGAGCAGTACTTC. The chain combines TRBV6-6 with TRBJ2-7; D may correspond to TRBD1 or TRBD2 (5 bases each). The CDR3 consists of 13 residues. Germline lookup yields CDR1 MNHNY and CDR2 SVGAGI (reference sequence). With 6 bases removed from V and 2 bases from J, the gap between germline ends came to 11 bases.

The chain has TRBV11-2 and TRBJ1-2, with a weak D call TRBD1 (5 bases). CDR1 and CDR2 (germline): SGHAT, FQNNGV. This CDR3 is built from 15 residues. V dropped 5 bases and J dropped 4 bases, with 17 bases sitting between them. CDR3: CASSPPGRGGYGYTF. CDR3 coding DNA: TGTGCCAGCAGCCCGCCTGGGAGGGGTGGCTATGGCTACACCTTC.

The chain is built from TRBV7-8 and TRBJ2-3; D gene uncertain. The germline V gene encodes CDR1 SGHVS and CDR2 FQNEAQ. The ends were cut back, 4 bases at V and 8 bases at J, with 16 bases in the middle. The CDR3 loop spans 14 amino acids. CDR3 in amino acids: CASSSIGWTGTQYF. In DNA form, the CDR3 reads TGTGCCAGCAGCTCTATTGGCTGGACCGGTACGCAGTATTTT. Filled out from reference TRBV7-8 and TRBJ2-3, the complete variable domain reads GAGVSQSPRYKVAKRGQDVALRCDPISGHVSLFWYQQALGQGPEFLTYFQNEAQLDKSGLPSDRFFAERPEGSVSTLKIQRTQQEDSAVYLCASSSIGWTGTQYFGPGTRLTVL.